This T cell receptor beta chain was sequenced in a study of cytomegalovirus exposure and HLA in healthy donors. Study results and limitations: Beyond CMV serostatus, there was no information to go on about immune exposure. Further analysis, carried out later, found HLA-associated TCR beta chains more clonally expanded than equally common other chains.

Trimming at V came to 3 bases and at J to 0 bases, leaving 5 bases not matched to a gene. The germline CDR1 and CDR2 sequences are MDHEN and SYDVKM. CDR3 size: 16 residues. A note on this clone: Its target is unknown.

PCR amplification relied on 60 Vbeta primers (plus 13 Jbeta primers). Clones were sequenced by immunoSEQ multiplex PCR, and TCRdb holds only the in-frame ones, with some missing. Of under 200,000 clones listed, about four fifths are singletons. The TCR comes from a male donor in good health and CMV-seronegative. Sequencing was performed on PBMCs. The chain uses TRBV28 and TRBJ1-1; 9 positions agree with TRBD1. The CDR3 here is CASSLGDRGVNTEAFF. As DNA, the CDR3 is TGTGCCAGCAGTTTGGGTGACAGGGGGGTGAACACTGAAGCTTTCTTT.